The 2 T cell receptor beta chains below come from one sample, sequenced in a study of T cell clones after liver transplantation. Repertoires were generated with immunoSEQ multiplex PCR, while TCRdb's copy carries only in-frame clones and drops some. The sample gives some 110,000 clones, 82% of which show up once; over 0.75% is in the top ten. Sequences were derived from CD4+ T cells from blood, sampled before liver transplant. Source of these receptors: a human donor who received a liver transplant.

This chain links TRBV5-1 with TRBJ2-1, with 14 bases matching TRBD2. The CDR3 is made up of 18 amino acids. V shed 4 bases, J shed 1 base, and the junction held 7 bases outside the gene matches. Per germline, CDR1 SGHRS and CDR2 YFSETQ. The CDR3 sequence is CASSPGLAGVVSYNEQFF. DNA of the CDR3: TGCGCCAGCAGCCCGGGACTAGCGGGAGTTGTGTCCTACAATGAGCAGTTCTTC. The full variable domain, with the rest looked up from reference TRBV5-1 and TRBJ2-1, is KAGVTQTPRYLIKTRGQQVTLSCSPISGHRSVSWYQQTPGQGLQFLFEYFSETQRNKGNFPGRFSGRQFSNSRSEMNVSTLELGDSALYLCASSPGLAGVVSYNEQFFGPGTRLTVL.

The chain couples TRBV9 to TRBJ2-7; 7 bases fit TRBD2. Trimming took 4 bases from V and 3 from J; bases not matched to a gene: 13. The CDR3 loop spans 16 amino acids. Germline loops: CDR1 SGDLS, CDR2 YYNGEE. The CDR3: CASSPQWGGRNYEQYF. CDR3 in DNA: TGTGCCAGCAGCCCCCAATGGGGGGGACGGAACTACGAGCAGTACTTC.